The following is a TCR beta chain sequence with its context. This clone was found many times. It has no known antigen specificity. No per-base quality is available; no much larger clone lies one base away. Using the deep immunoSEQ assay, multiplex PCR amplified TCR CDR3 regions from genomic DNA. Genomic DNA extracted from each cell subset was distributed evenly over all wells of several immunoSEQ 96-well plates, and each plate served as one replicate. For sorted subsets, roughly 200 ng of genomic DNA, equivalent to around 29,000 T cell genomes, went into each replicate PCR. The purified libraries were quantified using a Qubit 3.0 fluorometer, sized with a Bioanalyzer 2100, and then quantified again using the KAPA Library Quantification kit. Each immunoSEQ 96-well plate was sequenced on its own single-read 150-cycle Illumina NextSeq 550 flow cell. From the authors' description of their analysis: Because the immunoSEQ output held only junctional sequences and lacked quality scores, the filtering could not match the filtering applied to full-length reads. To assign V/J genes and CDR3, sequences were annotated against IMGT germline references using PyIR, a Python wrapper for IgBLAST v1.9. Any read was removed if the V/J assignment was weak (E-value above 1e-6), the CDR3 was missing, or the read contained stop codons, out-of-frame junctions, or ambiguous translated residues. V3J clonotypes were defined as sequences sharing the same inferred V gene, J gene, and CDR3 amino acid sequence. Percentage overlap between repertoires was computed as shared unique clonotypes divided by the size of the smaller repertoire. Richness of each repertoire was evaluated using RTK rarefaction, the Chao1 estimator, and Recon v2.1 estimates of unobserved clonotypes. Generation probabilities for all TCRbeta clonotypes obtained by the gDNA method from several donors were computed using OLGA. Held by TCRdb, this immuneACCESS table contains in-frame sequences only and omits some clones. Under half of the omission traces to an unresolved V gene where checked; the cause of the rest is unknown. V and J calls and clone size are as listed in that table; D and trimming were resolved from the DNA. In this sample the table shows 110,000 or so clones, about 70% of which occur a single time. The ten largest clones capture roughly 24% of the sample.

The donors were healthy, HIV-negative adults who had no recently reported acute infections or vaccinations. Only Caucasian adults living in Nashville, Tennessee, USA were represented among the donors. CD8 memory samples combined magnetically selected CD45RO+ cells with CCR7-negative CD45RA+ effector memory (TemRA) cells. After blood collection by leukapheresis, PBMCs were isolated using Ficoll-Histopaque density gradient centrifugation and then cryopreserved in the vapor phase of liquid nitrogen. Analytical flow cytometry was used to check the purity and quantity of every magnetically sorted T cell population. Genomic DNA was isolated from every sorted fraction and measured by UV absorbance on a Nanodrop 2000c. The sample belongs to a study of shared clonotypes between healthy human individuals (TCRdb year 2020). Turning to the overall study: The cohort comprised two women and a few men aged 18 to 49 years. For each donor, CD4 naive and CD4 memory were each run on three plates, CD8 naive on two plates, and CD8 memory on one plate. To estimate repertoire size and how much clonotype sharing occurs between individuals, the study deeply sequenced the blood TCR repertoires of roughly 5 healthy adults. To increase sequencing depth and limit assay-specific biases, different laboratories used diverse techniques to prepare libraries and sequence TCR repertoires. Between about 0.85 and 8.9 billion PBMCs per donor were obtained by leukapheresis. Results and caveats for the whole study, not just this receptor: Because the study included only a small number of donors, the genetic and exposure-history diversity represented was limited. Pairwise subsampling led to the expectation that sequencing depth would affect the degree of clonotype sharing among donors. Clonotypes shared by all four sorted-subset donors showed higher generation probabilities than non-shared clonotypes. Estimated clonotype richness was generally larger for naive than for memory subsets. Only blood was sampled, and tissue TCR repertoires likely differ from those in blood. Sharing across a few donors was observed for around 4.8% of naive CD4, under 4% of naive CD8, around 2.5% of memory CD4, and over 0.3% of memory CD8 clonotypes. Even with the large sequencing depth, rarefaction of the sorted-subset datasets indicated that sequencing was incomplete.

Trimming removed 5 bases from V and 10 bases from J, leaving 14 bases between the germline ends. From its cysteine to its phenylalanine, the CDR3 spans 12 amino acids. Here the CDR3 DNA is all that survives: 36 bases in frame from base 1. In the germline V gene, CDR1 corresponds to MRHNA and CDR2 to SNTAGT. Sequencing input: memory CD8+ T cells sorted from blood. The label giving this sample's cell subset or site can be read as: CD45RO+ cells pooled with CCR7-negative TemRA cells. The V gene is TRBV6-4 and the J gene is TRBJ1-1; the D gene is perhaps TRBD1, on 6 matching bases. The TCR sequence derives from a woman aged 30 to 39 in good health. The DNA reads TGTGCCAGCAGTAATACAGGGCGTGTAGCTTTCTTT. Translation gives CASSNTGRVAFF.